Here is one T cell receptor beta chain with its context. The sample comes from a study of Ad26.COV2.S vaccination and SARS-CoV-2 variants. TCRdb keeps only in-frame clones here, not all; method: immunoSEQ multiplex PCR. The top ten clones hold roughly 1.5% of a sample with about 680,000 clones, 89% of them seen once. The treatment here: about 20 received Ad26.COV2.S at low or high dose, single or two shots; roughly 5 received placebo; per-sample allocation not given. Samples came from day 63 after the first vaccine or placebo injection. The study used a vaccine consisting of an Ad26 vector that expressed Wuhan-strain SARS-CoV-2 spike. The trim removed 5 bases at V and 6 bases at J, leaving 9 bases unmatched. This CDR3 region has 16 residues. In germline, CDR1 is ENHRY, CDR2 SYGVKD.

The chain recombines TRBV10-3 with TRBJ2-1, with 11 bases lining up with TRBD2. The sample here was peripheral blood, taken in a trial of Ad26.COV2.S vaccine versus placebo. This receptor was taken from a person between 18 and 60 years old who received the Ad26.COV2.S COVID-19 vaccine or a placebo. The CDR3 DNA follows: TGTGCCATCAGTCCGACTAGCGGGAATCAGGGCAATGAGCAGTTCTTC. Translated, it gives CAISPTSGNQGNEQFF.